A single sample is the source of the 18 T cell receptor beta chains below, sequenced in a study of T cell changes during pregnancy in multiple sclerosis. Some clones are missing from TCRdb's copy, which holds only in-frame ones; the method was immunoSEQ multiplex PCR. The data contain about 110,000 clones, 92% of them singletons. The material sequenced was peripheral blood, taken in the third trimester of pregnancy. These receptor sequences come from a female donor in good health, enrolled as a control in a pregnancy study.

The V gene is TRBV7-9, the J gene TRBJ1-2; the match to TRBD1 covers 8 bases. The CDR3 contains 15 residues. V trimming: 3 bases; J trimming: 3 bases; junction bases outside the gene matches: 6. Germline CDR1 reads SEHNR; CDR2 reads FQNEAQ (reference sequence). The CDR3 sequence is CASSFIDRGHYGYTF. The CDR3 DNA reads TGTGCCAGCAGCTTTATCGACAGGGGCCACTATGGCTACACCTTC.

This chain uses TRBV4-3 with TRBJ2-7, with D maybe TRBD1 (6 bases). The germline V gene encodes CDR1 LGHNA and CDR2 YSLEER. The CDR3 consists of 14 residues. With 1 base removed from V and 3 bases from J, the gap between germline ends came to 10 bases. The CDR3 DNA is TGCGCCAGCAGCCAAGGAAGGGGGAGCTACGAGCAGTACTTC. Its translation: CASSQGRGSYEQYF.

This clone has just a few counts. The chain employs TRBV2 and TRBJ1-2; 7 nucleotides align to TRBD1. Germline values: CDR1 SNHLY, CDR2 FYNNEI. V dropped 9 bases and J dropped 0; count of bases not matched to a gene: 10. There are 15 residues in the CDR3. The chain's CDR3 is CARQRRGPANYGYTF. The CDR3 nucleotides are TGTGCCAGACAGAGAAGGGGGCCAGCTAACTATGGCTACACCTTC. The full variable domain, in which reference TRBV2 and TRBJ1-2 provide the parts outside the CDR3, is EPEVTQTPSHQVTQMGQEVILRCVPISNHLYFYWYRQILGQKVEFLVSFYNNEISEKSEIFDDQFSVERPDGSNFTLKIRSTKLEDSAMYFCARQRRGPANYGYTFGSGTRLTVV.

The gene calls are TRBV4-1 and TRBJ2-3, with D possibly being TRBD1 (6 bases). Germline V gene lookup returns CDR1 MGHRA and CDR2 YSYEKL. The CDR3 totals 15 residues. V lost 1 base and J 0 bases, leaving 8 bases between the germline ends. Here the CDR3 DNA reads TGCGCCAGCAGCCAAGGGGGGCCTAGCACAGATACGCAGTATTTT. The encoded protein is CASSQGGPSTDTQYF.

The chain joins TRBV29-1 to TRBJ1-1, with 7 bases identical to TRBD1. V shed 5 bases and J 3 bases; nucleotides not matched to a gene: 6. Germline-derived CDR1 and CDR2 are SQVTM and ANQGSEA. The CDR3 consists of 13 residues. CDR3 sequence reads: CSVRAGGDTEAFF. CDR3 nucleotides: TGCAGCGTTCGGGCAGGGGGTGACACTGAAGCTTTCTTT. Looking up the rest from reference TRBV29-1 and TRBJ1-1 gives the full variable domain: SAVISQKPSRDICQRGTSLTIQCQVDSQVTMMFWYRQQPGQSLTLIATANQGSEATYESGFVIDKFPISRPNLTFSTLTVSNMSPEDSSIYLCSVRAGGDTEAFFGQGTRLTVV.

The chain employs TRBV11-3 and TRBJ1-1, with D possibly matching TRBD1 (5 bases). There are 16 residues in the CDR3. Germline V gene data show CDR1 as SGHNT and CDR2 as YENEEA. Trimming cost V 1 base and J 6 bases, with 18 bases left between them. DNA for the CDR3: TGTGCCAGCAGCTTAGGCCTGGGGGGGGTTTTCGCTGAAGCTTTCTTT. It translates to CASSLGLGGVFAEAFF.

V gene TRBV6-1 combines with J gene TRBJ2-1; weak D call: TRBD1 (6 bases). This CDR3 spans 11 amino acids. Germline V gene lookup returns CDR1 MNHNS and CDR2 SASEGT. The germline V and J ends were trimmed by 6 bases and 9 bases, with 9 bases remaining between them. Here the CDR3 reads CASSTGTEQFF. CDR3 sequence (DNA): TGTGCCAGCAGCACAGGGACTGAGCAGTTCTTC.

This clone occurred a few times. V is TRBV6-5 and J is TRBJ1-2; 8 positions match TRBD1. This CDR3 contains 14 residues. The junction had 6 bases not matched to a gene; V was cut back by 5 bases and J by 4 bases. CDR1 MNHEY and CDR2 SVGAGI come from the germline V gene. The CDR3 loop reads CASSTVDRAYGYTF. The DNA for the CDR3 is TGTGCCAGCAGTACTGTGGACAGGGCCTATGGCTACACCTTC.

V is TRBV29-1 and J is TRBJ2-1; TRBD1 aligns across 7 bases. The CDR3 covers 14 residues. V lost 3 bases to trimming and J lost 3 bases; unmatched junction nucleotides: 5. The germline gives CDR1 SQVTM, CDR2 ANQGSEA. The CDR3 DNA sequence: TGCAGCGTTGATAGGGGGCAGGGCTACAATGAGCAGTTCTTC. It is translated as CSVDRGQGYNEQFF.

This clone occurred a few times. The CDR3 loop reads CASSLGQGGGYTF. The CDR3 coding sequence is TGTGCCAGCAGCTTGGGACAGGGGGGTGGCTACACCTTC. The chain is built from TRBV5-6 and TRBJ1-2, with TRBD1 identical over 9 bases. Unmatched junction bases numbered 1, after V lost 0 bases and J lost 7 bases. This CDR3 has 13 residues. The V gene's germline CDR1 is SGHDT and CDR2 YYEEEE.

The V and J genes are TRBV6-4 and TRBJ1-1; TRBD1 is a possible D gene (5 bases). V was pared by 4 bases and J by 0 bases, with 18 bases between. The CDR3 contains 17 residues. Germline V gene lookup returns CDR1 MRHNA and CDR2 SNTAGT. CDR3 amino acids: CASSATHGGGMNTEAFF. The CDR3 DNA sequence: TGTGCCAGCAGTGCCACCCATGGGGGGGGAATGAACACTGAAGCTTTCTTT.

The J gene is TRBJ2-1, the V gene TRBV7-2, with 12 positions matching TRBD2. The CDR3 loop spans 15 amino acids. Trimming at V came to 5 bases and at J to 4 bases, leaving 3 bases not matched to a gene. CDR1 SGHTA and CDR2 FQGNSA come from the germline V gene. The CDR3 loop is CASSPSGGGYNEQFF. DNA for the CDR3: TGTGCCAGCAGCCCTAGCGGGGGGGGGTACAATGAGCAGTTCTTC.

This clone showed up just once. V is TRBV5-4 and J is TRBJ1-1; 7 bases map to TRBD1. V gave up 0 bases and J gave up 11 bases; unmatched junction bases: 4. CDR3 length: 12 residues. Germline V gene lookup returns CDR1 SGHNT and CDR2 YYREEE (reference sequence). The CDR3 DNA sequence: TGTGCCAGCAGCTTGGGCGACAGGGAGGCTTTCTTT. Its translation: CASSLGDREAFF.

The gene calls are TRBV7-8 and TRBJ2-7, with 10 bases lining up with TRBD1. The V segment lost 5 bases and the J segment 3 bases; nucleotides outside the gene matches: 7. The length of the CDR3 is 15 residues. In germline, CDR1 is SGHVS, CDR2 FQNEAQ. The CDR3 DNA sequence: TGTGCCAGCAGCCCGTGGGGACAGGGGAACTACGAGCAGTACTTC. Protein: CASSPWGQGNYEQYF.

The chain uses TRBV9 and TRBJ1-2; 8 bases fit TRBD1. This CDR3 contains 14 residues. The germline V gene encodes CDR1 SGDLS and CDR2 YYNGEE. V lost 3 bases and J lost 6; bases outside the gene matches: 7. For the CDR3, the DNA is TGTGCCAGCAGCGCAGGACAGGGCAACGATGGCTACACCTTC. It encodes CASSAGQGNDGYTF.

This clone was detected only once. The chain recombines TRBV4-3 with TRBJ1-2, with 8 bases aligning to TRBD1. The germline CDR1 and CDR2 sequences are LGHNA and YSLEER. The CDR3 extends over 14 amino acids. V gave up 2 bases and J gave up 7 bases; unmatched junction bases: 6. CDR3 loop: CASSQSDREGGYTF. In DNA form, the CDR3 reads TGCGCCAGCAGCCAATCGGACAGGGAGGGTGGCTACACCTTC.

The V gene is TRBV4-2, the J gene TRBJ2-3; the match to TRBD2 covers 10 bases. Germline CDR1 LGHNA, CDR2 YNFKEQ. The CDR3 loop spans 16 amino acids. V dropped 5 bases and J dropped 1; count of bases not matched to a gene: 6. The CDR3 reads CASSYYSGGGTDTQYF. The CDR3 DNA follows: TGTGCCAGCAGCTACTACAGCGGGGGGGGCACAGATACGCAGTATTTT.

The chain couples TRBV4-2 to TRBJ2-5; the D gene is possibly TRBD1 (6 bases). The V gene lost 4 bases and the J gene lost 4 bases, with 13 bases spanning the gap. CDR1 and CDR2 from the germline V gene are LGHNA and YNFKEQ. The CDR3 runs 14 residues. The CDR3 here is CASSPEQGRETQYF. For the CDR3, the DNA is TGTGCCAGCAGCCCAGAACAGGGAAGAGAGACCCAGTACTTC.